The rows below give T cell receptor beta chains drawn from one sample of a study of early T cells in non-severe SARS-CoV-2 infection. TCRdb used MiXCR to reprocess the 5' RACE reads, holding one entry per CDR3 protein. The sample lists more than 80,000 distinct CDR3 sequences; 16% were seen once. The material sequenced was whole blood. The origin of the receptors is an adult who was a healthcare worker with PCR-confirmed SARS-CoV-2 infection or an uninfected control (not recorded which). Both conserved end residues are part of each CDR3. D genes are given only for firm matches. Clone size appears in some rows only: once, few, many, or a class for an expanded clone.

clone size,J gene,CDR3 length,D gene,V gene,CDR3 protein,CDR3 DNA
few,TRBJ2-2,17,-,TRBV28,CASSPGVTASNTGELFF,TGTGCCAGCAGTCCCGGTGTGACAGCGTCGAACACCGGGGAGCTGTTTTTT
few,TRBJ2-3,16,TRBD2,TRBV7-2,CASSLKGGLGADTQYF,TGTGCCAGCAGCTTAAAGGGTGGACTAGGGGCAGATACGCAGTATTTT
-,TRBJ2-2,15,-,TRBV5-1,CASSQGTEGTGELFF,TGCGCCAGCAGCCAAGGGACCGAGGGGACCGGGGAGCTGTTTTTT
few,TRBJ2-7,11,-,TRBV20-1,CSAHTSYEQYF,TGCAGTGCTCACACAAGCTACGAGCAGTACTTC
few,TRBJ2-7,14,TRBD2,TRBV2,CASRQLAGPYEQYF,TGTGCCAGTAGACAACTAGCGGGGCCCTACGAGCAGTACTTC
few,TRBJ1-4,18,TRBD1,TRBV4-2,CASSPTGGTFEGSEKLFF,TGTGCCAGCAGCCCTACAGGGGGCACGTTTGAAGGGAGTGAAAAACTGTTTTTT
many,TRBJ2-6,16,-,TRBV27,CASSPLRTGGANVLTF,TGTGCCAGCAGCCCACTACGGACTGGTGGGGCCAACGTCCTGACTTTC
few,TRBJ2-7,13,-,TRBV7-9,CASTVDGVYEQYF,TGTGCCAGCACTGTCGACGGGGTCTACGAGCAGTACTTC
few,TRBJ1-6,16,TRBD1,TRBV28,CASSLLRRDRFSPLHF,TGTGCCAGCAGTCTACTTAGGCGGGACAGATTTTCACCCCTCCACTTT
-,TRBJ2-1,14,-,TRBV6-1,CASSETGERNEQFF,TGTGCCAGCAGTGAAACCGGGGAGAGAAATGAGCAGTTCTTC
few,TRBJ2-5,13,-,TRBV5-6,CASSESNQETQYF,TGTGCCAGCAGCGAGAGTAACCAAGAGACCCAGTACTTC
-,TRBJ2-1,14,TRBD2,TRBV20-1,CSAVSGAPSAEQFF,TGCAGTGCTGTAAGCGGGGCCCCCTCGGCTGAGCAGTTCTTC
many,TRBJ1-1,15,-,TRBV18,CASSPQGLGGTEAFF,TGTGCCAGCTCACCACAGGGGCTGGGAGGCACTGAAGCTTTCTTT
-,TRBJ2-1,15,TRBD2,TRBV7-9,CASSPRGSSYNEQFF,TGTGCCAGCAGCCCGCGGGGGAGCTCCTACAATGAGCAGTTCTTC
few,TRBJ2-5,16,-,TRBV7-2,CASSSLAGKGKETQYF,TGTGCCAGCAGCTCACTAGCAGGGAAAGGAAAAGAGACCCAGTACTTC
-,TRBJ2-7,13,-,TRBV10-3,CAISIGVGYEQYF,TGTGCCATCAGTATAGGGGTAGGCTACGAGCAGTACTTC
-,TRBJ2-7,13,-,TRBV5-1,CASSLEVTYEQYF,TGCGCCAGCAGCTTGGAGGTAACCTACGAGCAGTACTTC
many,TRBJ1-5,14,-,TRBV19,CASSTDRFGQPQHF,TGTGCCAGTAGTACAGACAGATTCGGTCAGCCCCAGCATTTT
few,TRBJ1-5,15,TRBD1,TRBV19,CASSFGTGSNQPQHF,TGTGCCAGTAGTTTCGGGACAGGTAGCAATCAGCCCCAGCATTTT
few,TRBJ2-2,14,TRBD2,TRBV6-6,CASSSGRETGELFF,TGTGCCAGCAGTAGCGGGAGGGAGACCGGGGAGCTGTTTTTT
-,TRBJ1-3,11,-,TRBV29-1,CSVDSGNTIYF,TGCAGCGTTGACTCTGGAAACACCATATATTTT
few,TRBJ1-1,16,TRBD1,TRBV5-1,CASSRRPGQSNTEAFF,TGCGCCAGCAGCAGAAGACCGGGACAGTCAAACACTGAAGCTTTCTTT
many,TRBJ1-3,12,-,TRBV12-3/TRBV12-4,CASSLGGNTIYF,TGTGCCAGCAGTTTGGGCGGAAACACCATATATTTT
-,TRBJ2-3,12,-,TRBV10-3,CAISESTDTQYF,TGTGCCATCAGTGAGTCAACAGATACGCAGTATTTT
-,TRBJ2-2,19,-,TRBV3-2,CASSPLSSGEGQSTGELFF,TGTGCCAGCAGCCCACTGAGCTCGGGGGAGGGTCAGAGCACCGGGGAGCTGTTTTTT
-,TRBJ2-2,14,-,TRBV12-5,CASVAIGNTGELFF,TGTGCTAGTGTGGCCATCGGAAACACCGGGGAGCTGTTTTTT
-,TRBJ2-7,15,TRBD2,TRBV27,CASSLKREGPYEQYF,TGTGCCAGCAGCTTAAAGCGGGAGGGACCCTACGAGCAGTACTTC
many,TRBJ2-1,13,-,TRBV6-4,CASSRQANNEQFF,TGTGCCAGCAGTCGACAGGCTAACAATGAGCAGTTCTTC
-,TRBJ1-4,14,-,TRBV6-5,CASSYDISNEKLFF,TGTGCCAGCAGTTATGACATATCTAATGAAAAACTGTTTTTT
few,TRBJ2-1,16,TRBD2,TRBV6-4,CASRQTSGGYLDEQFF,TGTGCCAGCAGGCAGACTAGCGGGGGGTATCTTGATGAGCAGTTCTTC
many,TRBJ1-4,15,-,TRBV11-2,CASSSQGRTNEKLFF,TGTGCCAGCAGCTCTCAGGGGAGGACTAATGAAAAACTGTTTTTT
few,TRBJ1-1,14,-,TRBV6-5,CASSYWQRNTEAFF,TGTGCCAGCAGTTACTGGCAACGGAACACTGAAGCTTTCTTT
few,TRBJ1-1,13,-,TRBV7-2,CASSSKGGTEAFF,TGTGCCAGCAGCTCAAAGGGGGGCACTGAAGCTTTCTTT
many,TRBJ2-7,14,TRBD1,TRBV6-6,CASSPRQGSYEQYF,TGTGCCAGCAGTCCCCGACAGGGGTCCTACGAGCAGTACTTC
-,TRBJ2-7,15,-,TRBV28,CASSLQAGSSYEQYF,TGTGCCAGCAGTTTACAAGCCGGAAGTTCCTACGAGCAGTACTTC
few,TRBJ2-3,15,TRBD1,TRBV6-1,CATLRGQGSTDTQYF,TGTGCCACCCTGAGGGGACAGGGGAGCACAGATACGCAGTATTTT
few,TRBJ2-3,15,-,TRBV12-3/TRBV12-4,CASSFQGPSTDTQYF,TGTGCCAGCAGTTTCCAGGGCCCCAGCACAGATACGCAGTATTTT